The 29 T cell receptor beta chains in this list originate from one sample, sequenced in a study of response to subunit inactivated influenza vaccine. TCRdb itself ran the RT-PCR reads through MiXCR, one entry per CDR3 protein. Among hundreds of thousands of distinct CDR3 sequences, approximately 12% were seen once, and the ten largest hold roughly a tenth. Sequenced material: PBMCs from blood, taken on the day of vaccination. The receptor set was obtained from a man aged 50 to 59 who received an inactivated influenza vaccine.

In this sample, this clonotype turned up many times. The V and J genes are TRBV4-2 and TRBJ2-7; 8 bases agree with TRBD2. The CDR3 runs to 15 residues. Per germline, CDR1 LGHNA and CDR2 YNFKEQ. Unmatched junction bases numbered 8, after V lost 3 bases and J lost 4 bases. Written as DNA, the CDR3 is TGTGCCAGCAGCCAGCTTAGCGGGATAGCTTACGAGCAGTACTTC. Its translation: CASSQLSGIAYEQYF.

A few counts support this clonotype. The V gene is TRBV10-2, the J gene TRBJ2-2; D uncertain. V lost 1 base and J 6 bases, leaving 9 bases between the germline ends. The CDR3 is 14 residues long. Germline V lookup: CDR1 WSHSY, CDR2 SAAADI. CDR3: CASSELGFAGELFF. CDR3 DNA: TGCGCCAGCAGTGAGTTAGGGTTCGCCGGGGAGCTGTTTTTT.

J is TRBJ2-2 and V is TRBV2; 10 nucleotides line up with TRBD1. V dropped 4 bases and J dropped 4; count of bases not matched to a gene: 6. This CDR3 spans 16 amino acids. Per germline, CDR1 SNHLY and CDR2 FYNNEI. The CDR3 bases are TGTGCCAGCAGTGGATACCGGGACAGGGGCACCGGGGAGCTGTTTTTT. Protein sequence: CASSGYRDRGTGELFF. Together with reference TRBV2 and TRBJ2-2, the CDR3 gives the full variable domain: EPEVTQTPSHQVTQMGQEVILRCVPISNHLYFYWYRQILGQKVEFLVSFYNNEISEKSEIFDDQFSVERPDGSNFTLKIRSTKLEDSAMYFCASSGYRDRGTGELFFGEGSRLTVL.

This clonotype showed up just a few times. The chain joins TRBV12-3 or TRBV12-4 to TRBJ2-2; 8 nucleotides match TRBD1. The CDR3 totals 14 residues. Trimming cost V 8 bases and J 1 base; bases outside gene matches: 3. DNA for the CDR3: TGTGCCAGCGAGGGACAGGAGAACACCGGGGAGCTGTTTTTT. It specifies CASEGQENTGELFF.

CDR3 nucleotides: TGTGCCAGCAGCAAAGCGTGCGGGATTCAAGAGACCCAGTACTTC. Translating it yields CASSKACGIQETQYF. The gene calls are TRBV21-1 and TRBJ2-5; TRBD2 is the table's D call, not checked against the DNA. TRBV21-1 is recorded as a pseudogene. CDR3 length: 15 residues.

This clonotype has more than one count but fewer than ten. The chain uses TRBV7-2 and TRBJ2-1; D gene ambiguous. Trimming stripped 0 bases from V and 6 bases from J, with 9 bases between. Germline values: CDR1 SGHTA, CDR2 FQGNSA. The CDR3 has 14 amino acids. In nucleotides, the CDR3 is TGTGCCAGCAGCTTAGCGGTTTCACCCAATGAGCAGTTCTTC. As protein: CASSLAVSPNEQFF.

The chain carries TRBV6-2 or TRBV6-3 and TRBJ2-7, with D possibly being TRBD1 or TRBD2 (5 bases each). Trimming removed 0 bases at V and 1 base at J, with 13 bases between. The CDR3 runs 16 residues. Germline CDR1 is MNHEY and CDR2 is SVGEGT. The CDR3, as DNA: TGTGCCAGCAGTTACTCAAGACAGCGGAGTTCCTACGAGCAGTACTTC. Translated, it gives CASSYSRQRSSYEQYF.

This clonotype has ten or more counts. The chain employs TRBV20-1 and TRBJ1-5; D possibly corresponds to TRBD1 (6 bases). V dropped 3 bases and J dropped 2 bases, with 17 bases sitting between them. Germline V gives CDR1 DFQATT, CDR2 SNEGSKA (reference sequence). The CDR3 consists of 16 residues. This CDR3 reads CSASMQGIGGNQPQHF. CDR3 bases: TGCAGTGCTAGTATGCAGGGGATCGGGGGCAATCAGCCCCAGCATTTT.

This sequence joins TRBV5-1 and TRBJ2-5, with D unclear. Between the trimmed V and J ends, which lost 4 bases and 5 bases, there was a span of 12 bases. The germline gives CDR1 SGHRS, CDR2 YFSETQ. The CDR3 sequence is 13 residues long. CDR3 region: CASSPVGKETQYF. The CDR3 bases are TGCGCCAGCAGCCCGGTGGGGAAGGAGACCCAGTACTTC. The whole variable domain, filled in from reference TRBV5-1 and TRBJ2-5, reads KAGVTQTPRYLIKTRGQQVTLSCSPISGHRSVSWYQQTPGQGLQFLFEYFSETQRNKGNFPGRFSGRQFSNSRSEMNVSTLELGDSALYLCASSPVGKETQYFGPGTRLLVL.

The rearrangement links TRBV29-1 to TRBJ1-1; D remains ambiguous. The ends were cut back, 6 bases at V and 5 bases at J, with 16 bases in the middle. Germline assignment: CDR1 SQVTM and CDR2 ANQGSEA. There are 13 residues in the CDR3. CDR3 nucleotide sequence: TGCAGCGTCGCCCGCGGACGCCAGACTGAAGCTTTCTTT. Translating it yields CSVARGRQTEAFF.

The rearrangement links TRBV5-1 to TRBJ2-1, with D possibly TRBD2 on 5 matching bases. Germline V gene sequence: CDR1 SGHRS, CDR2 YFSETQ. This CDR3 contains 16 residues. The ends were cut back, 0 bases at V and 7 bases at J, with 17 bases in the middle. CDR3 amino acids: CASSLVRGSLVNEQFF. CDR3 sequence (DNA): TGCGCCAGCAGCTTGGTACGCGGGTCCCTCGTTAATGAGCAGTTCTTC. Full variable domain (rest looked up from reference TRBV5-1 and TRBJ2-1): KAGVTQTPRYLIKTRGQQVTLSCSPISGHRSVSWYQQTPGQGLQFLFEYFSETQRNKGNFPGRFSGRQFSNSRSEMNVSTLELGDSALYLCASSLVRGSLVNEQFFGPGTRLTVL.

The table lists this clonotype with many counts. V is TRBV5-1 and J is TRBJ2-7, with 7 bases matching TRBD1. Germline V gives CDR1 SGHRS, CDR2 YFSETQ. With V trimmed by 4 bases and J by 3 bases, 7 bases remained unmatched. This CDR3 has 14 amino acids. The CDR3 is CASSPGTANYEQYF. The CDR3 DNA is TGCGCCAGCAGCCCGGGGACAGCTAACTACGAGCAGTACTTC.

In this sample, this clonotype turned up a few times. This chain connects TRBV11-2 to TRBJ2-5; the D call may be TRBD1 or TRBD2 (5 bases each). The CDR3 sequence is 17 residues long. CDR1 and CDR2 (germline): SGHAT, FQNNGV. Deletions cut 6 bases from V and 5 bases from J, with 25 bases between. CDR3 in DNA: TGTGCCAGCAGGATCGGATTGGGTCAGGGAGCTAGGGAGACCCAGTACTTC. Protein: CASRIGLGQGARETQYF.

V is TRBV12-3 or TRBV12-4 and J is TRBJ1-1, with no clear D. The CDR3 is made up of 14 amino acids. V lost 1 base to trimming and J lost 2 bases, with 8 bases between them. CDR3 sequence: CASSLEADNTEAFF. CDR3 coding DNA: TGTGCCAGCAGTTTAGAGGCGGACAACACTGAAGCTTTCTTT.

This clonotype was counted at least ten times. J is TRBJ2-7 and V is TRBV14, with a tentative D call TRBD2 (5 bases). The CDR3 consists of 15 residues. Trimming removed 1 base from V and 2 bases from J, with 12 bases in between. Germline CDR1 and CDR2: SGHDN and FVKESK. The CDR3 is CASSQGVTNTYEQYF. The CDR3, as DNA: TGTGCCAGCAGCCAAGGGGTGACTAATACCTACGAGCAGTACTTC.

This clonotype was observed a handful of times. The chain combines TRBV18 with TRBJ2-7; perhaps TRBD2 as D (5 bases). Germline V gene sequence: CDR1 KGHSH, CDR2 LQKENI. The ends were cut back, 5 bases at V and 7 bases at J, with 15 bases in the middle. This CDR3 spans 13 amino acids. The CDR3: CASSARSGGEQYF. CDR3 DNA: TGTGCCAGCTCAGCAAGATCAGGAGGTGAGCAGTACTTC.

The V gene is TRBV7-2, the J gene TRBJ1-2, with D perhaps matching TRBD1 (6 bases). The CDR3 runs 13 residues. Trimming shortened V by 5 bases and J by 8 bases, and 15 bases separated the two germline ends. Germline assignment: CDR1 SGHTA and CDR2 FQGNSA. For the CDR3, the DNA is TGTGCCAGCAGCCAGACAGGCCCATGGGGCTACACCTTC. This sequence encodes CASSQTGPWGYTF.

The rearrangement joins TRBV15 to TRBJ2-1; 9 nucleotides match TRBD2. The CDR3 runs 16 residues. The V and J ends lost 1 base and 6 bases, in that order; junction bases with no gene match: 7. The germline gives CDR1 LNHNV, CDR2 YYDKDF (reference sequence). CDR3 region: CATSRGFSGRLNEQFF. The CDR3 DNA sequence: TGTGCCACCAGCAGAGGTTTTAGCGGGAGACTCAATGAGCAGTTCTTC. The variable domain in full, completed from reference TRBV15 and TRBJ2-1, reads DAMVIQNPRYQVTQFGKPVTLSCSQTLNHNVMYWYQQKSSQAPKLLFHYYDKDFNNEADTPDNFQSRRPNTSFCFLDIRSPGLGDTAMYLCATSRGFSGRLNEQFFGPGTRLTVL.

This clonotype was observed a handful of times. V usage is TRBV27 and J usage is TRBJ1-2, with D perhaps matching TRBD1 (5 bases). The V end lost 7 bases, the J end lost 5 bases, and 20 bases lay between the germline ends. Germline values: CDR1 MNHEY, CDR2 SMNVEV (reference sequence). The CDR3 is 15 residues long. CDR3 amino acids: CASTTRTFGTYGYTF. Written as DNA, the CDR3 is TGTGCCAGCACCACCCGGACATTTGGAACTTATGGCTACACCTTC.

The J gene is TRBJ2-3, the V gene TRBV29-1, with 11 bases lining up with TRBD2. The germline V gene has CDR1 SQVTM and CDR2 ANQGSEA. This CDR3 contains 15 residues. V shed 6 bases, J shed 2 bases, and the junction held 7 bases outside the gene matches. For the CDR3, the DNA is TGCAGCGTCTTGCTAGCGGGGGGAATCACAGATACGCAGTATTTT. Translating it yields CSVLLAGGITDTQYF.

This clonotype has more than one count but fewer than ten. The chain links TRBV20-1 to TRBJ2-1; 7 bases fit TRBD1. Germline assignment: CDR1 DFQATT and CDR2 SNEGSKA (reference sequence). After removal of 5 bases from V and 0 bases from J, the junction contained 7 bases not matched to a gene. The CDR3 runs to 15 residues. The DNA of the CDR3 is TGCAGTGCTTCACAGGGGTATAGCTCCTACAATGAGCAGTTCTTC. As protein: CSASQGYSSYNEQFF.

This chain connects TRBV21-1 to TRBJ2-1; no check of the table's D call, TRBD1, against the DNA was made. TRBV21-1 is a recognized pseudogene. This CDR3 region has 17 residues. CDR3 nucleotides: TGTGCCAGCAGCAAAAATTTCCGGGACAGCTCCTACAATGAGCAGTTCTTC. It codes for CASSKNFRDSSYNEQFF.

This clonotype came up a few times. This chain joins TRBV18 and TRBJ2-5; D ambiguous. This CDR3 contains 14 residues. Trimming cost V 4 bases and J 1 base, with 10 bases left between them. Per germline, CDR1 KGHSH and CDR2 LQKENI. The DNA for the CDR3 is TGTGCCAGCTCACTTGTCAGCACCCAAGAGACCCAGTACTTC. It yields the protein CASSLVSTQETQYF.

This clonotype was detected a few times. In DNA, the CDR3 is TGCAGTGGAGTCTTAGGCGAGACCCAGTACTTC. Residues: CSGVLGETQYF. V is TRBV20-1 and J is TRBJ2-5; D is unresolved. CDR1 is DFQATT and CDR2 is SNEGSKA in the germline V gene (reference sequence). Trimming stripped 7 bases from V and 5 bases from J, with 11 bases between. This CDR3 is built from 11 residues.

This clonotype has only a few counts. The chain has TRBV7-6 and TRBJ1-4, with 10 bases identical to TRBD1. CDR1 and CDR2 (germline): SGHVS, FNYEAQ. The CDR3 length is 16 residues. The trim removed 5 bases at V and 4 bases at J, leaving 7 bases unmatched. CDR3 sequence (DNA): TGTGCCAGCAGCCCACTAGGGACAGGGGTTAATGAAAAACTGTTTTTT. It is translated as CASSPLGTGVNEKLFF. Combining the CDR3 with reference TRBV7-6 and TRBJ1-4 gives the whole variable domain GAGVSQSPRYKVTKRGQDVALRCDPISGHVSLYWYRQALGQGPEFLTYFNYEAQQDKSGLPNDRFSAERPEGSISTLTIQRTEQRDSAMYRCASSPLGTGVNEKLFFGSGTQLSVL.

In this sample, this clonotype turned up many times. The chain carries TRBV18 and TRBJ2-7; no clear D gene. Trimming removed 2 bases from V and 3 bases from J, with 5 bases in between. Per the germline V gene, CDR1 is KGHSH and CDR2 is LQKENI. This CDR3 region has 12 residues. Written as DNA, the CDR3 is TGTGCCAGCTCACCAGTAGACTACGAGCAGTACTTC. Protein: CASSPVDYEQYF.

There are many counts of this clonotype. The V gene is TRBV7-2, the J gene TRBJ1-3; D is perhaps TRBD1 (6 bases). The CDR3 consists of 14 residues. Looked up from germline, CDR1 is SGHTA and CDR2 is FQGNSA. Between the trimmed V and J ends, which lost 4 bases and 2 bases, there was a span of 9 bases. The CDR3 DNA follows: TGTGCCAGCAGCTCCGGACAGCCTGGAAACACCATATATTTT. This translates into CASSSGQPGNTIYF. Combining the CDR3 with reference TRBV7-2 and TRBJ1-3 gives the whole variable domain GAGVSQSPSNKVTEKGKDVELRCDPISGHTALYWYRQSLGQGLEFLIYFQGNSAPDKSGLPSDRFSAERTGGSVSTLTIQRTQQEDSAVYLCASSSGQPGNTIYFGEGSWLTVV.

CDR3 DNA: TGCGCCAGCAGCTTGGGTGAGGGGGCCTCGGGGGAGCAGTACTTC. As protein: CASSLGEGASGEQYF. The genes are TRBV5-1 and TRBJ2-7; 7 nucleotides match TRBD1. J lost 7 bases, V lost 0 bases, and 10 bases had no gene match. This CDR3 has 15 residues. CDR1 is SGHRS and CDR2 is YFSETQ in the germline V gene.

This sequence joins TRBV20-1 and TRBJ2-7; perhaps D is TRBD1 or TRBD2 (6 bases each). The CDR3 is 18 residues long. In germline, CDR1 is DFQATT, CDR2 SNEGSKA (reference sequence). The germline V and J ends were trimmed by 5 bases and 4 bases, with 30 bases remaining between them. The CDR3 DNA reads TGCAGTGCTGGGTTGGGGGGCGGCGCGATCTCTCTCCAATACGAGCAGTACTTC. Amino acid sequence: CSAGLGGGAISLQYEQYF.